This TCR beta chain comes out of a study of cytomegalovirus exposure and HLA in healthy donors. There are 14 residues in the CDR3. Unmatched junction bases numbered 10, after V lost 5 bases and J lost 6 bases. Germline V gives CDR1 MDHEN, CDR2 SYDVKM. Points on this clone: Its antigen is not identified.

Findings and caveats of the study: According to a later analysis, donors in an Asian-associated ancestry cluster reportedly had fewer N-insertions than the roughly 630-donor mean.

All the people who gave samples were healthy bone marrow donors. Primers: 60 Vbeta forward and 13 Jbeta reverse. Methods used by the authors: In a later analysis, of about 80 million unique beta chains, 9 million to 11 million appeared in at least two donors. Repertoires were generated with immunoSEQ multiplex PCR, while TCRdb's copy carries only in-frame clones and drops some. V and J calls and clone size follow that table, whereas D and trimming were derived from the DNA. The data show about 140,000 clones, around 80% seen once. The sample consisted of PBMCs. The rearrangement links TRBV28 to TRBJ2-7, with TRBD1 matching over 7 bases. The clonotype originates from a man aged 18 to 35 in good health and CMV-seropositive. CDR3: CASSPGQIMTEQYF. The CDR3 DNA sequence: TGTGCCAGCAGTCCGGGACAGATCATGACCGAGCAGTACTTC. The variable domain in full, with the rest retrieved from reference TRBV28 and TRBJ2-7, is DVKVTQSSRYLVKRTGEKVFLECVQDMDHENMFWYRQDPGLGLRLIYFSYDVKMKEKGDIPEGYSVSREKKERFSLILESASTNQTSMYLCASSPGQIMTEQYFGPGTRLTVT.